These 26 T cell receptor beta chains were sequenced from one sample in a study of shared T cell receptors in the human thymus (dated by TCRdb to 2020 to 2023). Library preparation used the immunoSEQ multiplex PCR assay. The clones in this table, taken by TCRdb from immuneACCESS, are in-frame only. Not every clone is retained; where verified, under half of the shortfall comes from an unresolved V gene, and the cause of the rest is unknown. The sample yields under 450,000 clones; approximately 95% were counted once. The top ten hold approximately 0.018% of the sample. Material for sequencing was thymocytes. These receptors all come from a human donor.

The chain carries TRBV15 and TRBJ1-3; D gene unclear. Germline V gene lookup returns CDR1 LNHNV and CDR2 YYDKDF (reference sequence). The CDR3 covers 16 residues. V dropped 5 bases and J dropped 0 bases, with 14 bases sitting between them. CDR3 bases: TGTGCCACCAGCCCACGGGGAGGTAGCTCTGGAAACACCATATATTTT. Protein sequence: CATSPRGGSSGNTIYF.

The rearrangement joins TRBV6-5 to TRBJ2-3; 7 bases align to TRBD2. CDR3 size: 15 residues. The V and J ends lost 3 bases and 3 bases, in that order; junction bases with no gene match: 6. The germline V gene encodes CDR1 MNHEY and CDR2 SVGAGI. CDR3 nucleotide sequence: TGTGCCAGCAGTTATATCGGCGGGAGTACAGATACGCAGTATTTT. This encodes CASSYIGGSTDTQYF.

The chain is built from TRBV7-9 and TRBJ1-2; 8 bases map to TRBD1. With 4 bases clipped from V and 8 bases from J, the junction kept 12 bases outside the gene matches. Germline values: CDR1 SEHNR, CDR2 FQNEAQ (reference sequence). The length of the CDR3 is 15 residues. Written as DNA, the CDR3 is TGTGCCAGCAGCTCCCGGGACAGGAAATTGGAAGGCTACACCTTC. As protein: CASSSRDRKLEGYTF.

This sequence joins TRBV4-3 and TRBJ2-7; 10 bases fit TRBD2. Trimming at V came to 3 bases and at J to 6 bases, leaving 11 bases not matched to a gene. Germline V lookup: CDR1 LGHNA, CDR2 YSLEER. This CDR3 contains 16 residues. The DNA of the CDR3 is TGCGCCAGCAGCCAGTCTAGCGGGAGCCCCCCCAGCGAGCAGTACTTC. This encodes CASSQSSGSPPSEQYF.

This clone was found once. The chain carries TRBV19 and TRBJ2-4; TRBD1 matches at 9 bases. Per germline, CDR1 LNHDA and CDR2 SQIVND (reference sequence). This CDR3 spans 15 amino acids. The junction had 4 bases not matched to a gene; V was cut back by 6 bases and J by 1 base. The CDR3 loop is CASRTQGAAKNIQYF. For the CDR3, the DNA is TGTGCCAGTAGGACACAGGGGGCGGCCAAAAACATTCAGTACTTC.

The chain is built from TRBV7-2 and TRBJ2-1; tentative D call: TRBD1 (6 bases). The length of the CDR3 is 14 residues. V lost 5 bases and J lost 6, with 14 bases in between. Germline assignment: CDR1 SGHTA and CDR2 FQGNSA. The CDR3 nucleotides are TGTGCCAGCAGCCCGCCCAGGACAGTCAATGAGCAGTTCTTC. Translating it yields CASSPPRTVNEQFF.

The chain carries TRBV5-6 and TRBJ2-7, with D perhaps matching TRBD2 (6 bases). The CDR3 runs to 16 residues. Trimming took 5 bases from V and 2 from J, leaving 20 bases between them. Germline V gene sequence: CDR1 SGHDT, CDR2 YYEEEE. This chain's CDR3 is CASRLHGGKKAYEQYF. CDR3 DNA: TGTGCCAGCAGGCTTCATGGGGGGAAAAAGGCCTACGAGCAGTACTTC.

Only one count was recorded for this clone. This chain uses TRBV2 with TRBJ2-7, with a tentative D call TRBD2 (6 bases). Trimming stripped 6 bases from V and 5 bases from J, with 17 bases between. Germline V gene data show CDR1 as SNHLY and CDR2 as FYNNEI. The CDR3 has 14 amino acids. The CDR3 DNA sequence: TGTGCCAGCAGGGGGGGTCCGGGCTCTAACGAGCAGTACTTC. This sequence encodes CASRGGPGSNEQYF.

The V call is TRBV27, the J call TRBJ2-4, with TRBD2 identical over 11 bases. The CDR3 extends over 17 amino acids. V lost 7 bases, J lost 3 bases, and 11 bases stayed unmatched. The germline V gene has CDR1 MNHEY and CDR2 SMNVEV (reference sequence). The CDR3 coding sequence is TGTGCCAGCACTACTAGCGGGAGTGGGGCGGGCAAAAACATTCAGTACTTC. Its protein product is CASTTSGSGAGKNIQYF.

The V call is TRBV27, the J call TRBJ2-3, with a possible D match to TRBD2 (5 bases). CDR3 length: 14 amino acids. CDR1 and CDR2 from the germline V gene are MNHEY and SMNVEV (reference sequence). V was trimmed by 2 bases and J by 2 bases, leaving 8 bases between them. CDR3 nucleotides: TGTGCCAGCAGTTTAGGGAGACACACAGATACGCAGTATTTT. Translating gives CASSLGRHTDTQYF.

V usage is TRBV25-1 and J usage is TRBJ2-7; D might be TRBD1 (5 bases). The V end was cut by 5 bases, the J end by 3 bases, with 14 bases between. The CDR3 spans 14 residues. Germline assignment: CDR1 MGHDK and CDR2 SYGVNS. In DNA, the CDR3 is TGTGCCAGCAGTTCTCAAGGAAGGGGCTACGAGCAGTACTTC. It translates to CASSSQGRGYEQYF.

The chain employs TRBV6-4 and TRBJ2-7; no firm D call. The ends were cut back, 3 bases at V and 5 bases at J, with 20 bases in the middle. Germline CDR1 is MRHNA and CDR2 is SNTAGT. The CDR3 has 16 amino acids. The CDR3 DNA follows: TGTGCCAGCAGTGAGAGATACGGGCAGACTCCGGACGAGCAGTACTTC. Translation gives CASSERYGQTPDEQYF.

The gene calls are TRBV11-2 and TRBJ2-3; 13 nucleotides agree with TRBD2. There are 15 residues in the CDR3. V lost 8 bases, J lost 4 bases, and 6 bases stayed unmatched. From germline, CDR1 is SGHAT and CDR2 FQNNGV. The CDR3 coding sequence is TGTGCCAGCCACGGGACTAGCGGGATGTCAGATACGCAGTATTTT. It translates to CASHGTSGMSDTQYF.

The V and J genes are TRBV29-1 and TRBJ2-7; 7 bases agree with TRBD1. J gave up 2 bases and V 3 bases, and 10 bases lay outside the gene matches. Looked up from germline, CDR1 is SQVTM and CDR2 is ANQGSEA. This CDR3 has 15 residues. Here the CDR3 reads CSVDVEGGSPYEQYF. The CDR3 DNA is TGCAGCGTTGACGTAGAAGGGGGCAGTCCCTACGAGCAGTACTTC.

The sample holds one count of this clone. The CDR3: CASSLEVEGLPDTQYF. The CDR3 DNA reads TGTGCCAGCAGCTTGGAGGTTGAGGGGCTACCAGATACGCAGTATTTT. The rearrangement links TRBV5-6 to TRBJ2-3; D could derive from TRBD1 or TRBD2 (5 bases each). V lost 0 bases to trimming and J lost 4 bases, with 15 bases between them. The CDR3 is 16 amino acids. Germline V lookup: CDR1 SGHDT, CDR2 YYEEEE. Full variable domain (remainder filled in from reference TRBV5-6 and TRBJ2-3): DAGVTQSPTHLIKTRGQQVTLRCSPKSGHDTVSWYQQALGQGPQFIFQYYEEEERQRGNFPDRFSGHQFPNYSSELNVNALLLGDSALYLCASSLEVEGLPDTQYFGPGTRLTVL.

In nucleotides, the CDR3 is TGTGCCAGCAGCCCTCACCCGGACAGGGGGGTCGTCTACGAGCAGTACTTC. Encoded protein: CASSPHPDRGVVYEQYF. V is TRBV9 and J is TRBJ2-7; 10 bases map to TRBD1. The ends lost 4 bases at V and 3 bases at J; junction bases unmatched: 13. CDR1 and CDR2 from the germline V gene are SGDLS and YYNGEE. The CDR3 consists of 17 residues. Filled out from reference TRBV9 and TRBJ2-7, the complete variable domain reads DSGVTQTPKHLITATGQRVTLRCSPRSGDLSVYWYQQSLDQGLQFLIQYYNGEERAKGNILERFSAQQFPDLHSELNLSSLELGDSALYFCASSPHPDRGVVYEQYFGPGTRLTVT.

V is TRBV28 and J is TRBJ2-6, with D uncertain. CDR1 and CDR2 (germline): MDHEN, SYDVKM. This CDR3 is 15 amino acids long. The V and J ends lost 6 bases and 1 base respectively, with 10 bases between them. DNA of the CDR3: TGTGCCAGCAGCCCAAAGTTGTCTGGGGCCAACGTCCTGACTTTC. Translated, it gives CASSPKLSGANVLTF.

The V and J genes are TRBV15 and TRBJ2-2, with D hard to call. Per the germline V gene, CDR1 is LNHNV and CDR2 is YYDKDF (reference sequence). This CDR3 region has 15 residues. V lost 5 bases and J lost 2, with 12 bases in between. The CDR3 DNA sequence: TGTGCCACCAGCTTACGTTACAGCAACACCGGGGAGCTGTTTTTT. Translation gives CATSLRYSNTGELFF.

V gene TRBV30 combines with J gene TRBJ2-3, with TRBD2 matching over 11 bases. The germline V gene encodes CDR1 GTSNPN and CDR2 SVGIG (reference sequence). V was pared by 1 base and J by 2 bases, with 8 bases of the junction left unmatched. The CDR3 spans 17 residues. The CDR3 DNA sequence: TGTGCCTGGAGTGCCTCCGGGACTAGCGGCTTCACAGATACGCAGTATTTT. Its translation: CAWSASGTSGFTDTQYF.

J is TRBJ2-3 and V is TRBV12-5; D assignment may be TRBD1 or TRBD2 (5 bases each). The V end lost 0 bases, the J end lost 4 bases, and 8 bases lay between the germline ends. Germline V gene sequence: CDR1 LGHNT, CDR2 FRNRAP. CDR3 size: 14 residues. Here the CDR3 reads CASGLVRDPDTQYF. The CDR3 nucleotides are TGTGCTAGTGGTTTGGTAAGGGACCCAGATACGCAGTATTTT.

The chain couples TRBV7-8 to TRBJ1-1; 7 nucleotides match TRBD1. Germline-derived CDR1 and CDR2 are SGHVS and FQNEAQ. Trimming took 5 bases from V and 4 from J; bases not matched to a gene: 25. The CDR3 consists of 20 residues. CDR3 DNA sequence: TGTGCCAGCAGCCCGACGAACAGGGGTAAAGAAACTAGGACGAGCACTGAAGCTTTCTTT. Translation gives CASSPTNRGKETRTSTEAFF.

Turning to this clone: At one end the junction does not follow the germline gene, possibly because of a read error. The chain couples TRBV27 to TRBJ2-7; D is possibly TRBD1 (6 bases). The CDR3 sequence is 13 residues long. Germline CDR1 is MNHEY and CDR2 is SMNVEV (reference sequence). As DNA, the CDR3 is TGTGCCAGCAGTCTGACAGGCCTCTACGTGCAGTACTTC. The encoded protein is CASSLTGLYVQYF.

The table lists this clone with a count of one. V and J are TRBV11-2 and TRBJ1-3; D remains ambiguous. The CDR3 length is 14 residues. V lost 3 bases and J lost 0, with 6 bases in between. CDR1 SGHAT and CDR2 FQNNGV come from the germline V gene. CDR3 in DNA: TGTGCCAGCAGCTTGACTTGCTCTGGAAACACCATATATTTT. Translation: CASSLTCSGNTIYF.

The chain combines TRBV18 with TRBJ1-5, with D unresolved. The germline CDR1 and CDR2 sequences are KGHSH and LQKENI. The V end was cut by 0 bases, the J end by 0 bases, with 9 bases between. This CDR3 is 16 amino acids long. The CDR3 DNA sequence: TGTGCCAGCTCACCACCTACAGTACATAGCAATCAGCCCCAGCATTTT. Its translation is CASSPPTVHSNQPQHF.

V gene TRBV5-1 combines with J gene TRBJ2-7; D gene uncertain. CDR1 is SGHRS, CDR2 YFSETQ, per germline. The CDR3 sequence is 14 residues long. V was cut by 4 bases and J by 2 bases, with 13 bases left in between. CDR3 amino acids: CASSALTATYEQYF. CDR3 nucleotide sequence: TGCGCCAGCAGCGCCTTGACGGCCACCTACGAGCAGTACTTC.

V and J are TRBV10-3 and TRBJ1-1, with 8 bases fitting TRBD1. The trim removed 9 bases at V and 3 bases at J, leaving 6 bases unmatched. Germline CDR1 is ENHRY and CDR2 is SYGVKD. This CDR3 is built from 13 residues. Written as DNA, the CDR3 is TGTGCCATACGGACAGGGCTCGACACTGAAGCTTTCTTT. Amino acids: CAIRTGLDTEAFF.